This T cell receptor (beta chain) was recovered during a study of metastatic and nonmetastatic thyroid tumors. Study overall: Patients with malignant and benign thyroid disease provided blood and tumor or nodule tissue, whose repertoires were compared.

TCRdb re-called clones via MiXCR from the PCR reads. Of about 41,000 clones listed, roughly a quarter are singletons. Study outcomes and limitations: It was reported that TCR beta diversity was significantly higher in malignant thyroid tumors than benign nodules, in blood and tumor.

In its sample, this clone was seen many times. Antigen: not known. There are 13 residues in the CDR3. Trimming took off 6 bases at V and 4 bases at J, with 9 bases between the two ends. Germline V gene sequence: CDR1 MNHNS, CDR2 SASEGT. Not a single patient had been given any form of treatment at any point before undergoing thyroid surgery. This chain joins TRBV6-1 and TRBJ1-4, with D possibly TRBD1 on 5 matching bases. The sequencing sample was made of tumor tissue. The receptor comes from a female donor with papillary thyroid cancer or a benign thyroid nodule (not recorded which). Some clones in this sample may be carry-over from other donors' samples. CDR3 sequence reads: CASRDTINEKLFF. The CDR3 DNA follows: TGTGCCAGCAGGGACACCATTAATGAAAAACTGTTTTTT.